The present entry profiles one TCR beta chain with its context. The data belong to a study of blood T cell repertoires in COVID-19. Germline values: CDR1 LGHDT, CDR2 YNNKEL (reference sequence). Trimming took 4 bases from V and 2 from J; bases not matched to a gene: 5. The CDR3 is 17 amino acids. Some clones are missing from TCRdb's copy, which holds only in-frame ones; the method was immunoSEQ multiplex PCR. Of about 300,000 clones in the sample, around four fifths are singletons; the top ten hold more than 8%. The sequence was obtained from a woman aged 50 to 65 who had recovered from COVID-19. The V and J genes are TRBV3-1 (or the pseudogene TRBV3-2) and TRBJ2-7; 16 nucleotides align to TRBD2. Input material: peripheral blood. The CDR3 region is CASSRGLAGGPTYEQYF. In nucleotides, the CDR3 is TGTGCCAGCAGCCGGGGACTAGCGGGAGGGCCGACCTACGAGCAGTACTTC.